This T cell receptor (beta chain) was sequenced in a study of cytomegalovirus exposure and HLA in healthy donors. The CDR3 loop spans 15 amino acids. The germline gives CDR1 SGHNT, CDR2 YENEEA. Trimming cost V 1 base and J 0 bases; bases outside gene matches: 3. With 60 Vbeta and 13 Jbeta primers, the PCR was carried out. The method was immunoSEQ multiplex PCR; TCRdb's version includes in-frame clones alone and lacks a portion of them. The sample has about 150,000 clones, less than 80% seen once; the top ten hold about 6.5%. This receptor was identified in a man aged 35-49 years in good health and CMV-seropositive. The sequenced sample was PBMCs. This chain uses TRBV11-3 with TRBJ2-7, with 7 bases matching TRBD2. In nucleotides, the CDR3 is TGTGCCAGCAGCTTAGGGCGGGAGAGCTCCTACGAGCAGTACTTC. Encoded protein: CASSLGRESSYEQYF.